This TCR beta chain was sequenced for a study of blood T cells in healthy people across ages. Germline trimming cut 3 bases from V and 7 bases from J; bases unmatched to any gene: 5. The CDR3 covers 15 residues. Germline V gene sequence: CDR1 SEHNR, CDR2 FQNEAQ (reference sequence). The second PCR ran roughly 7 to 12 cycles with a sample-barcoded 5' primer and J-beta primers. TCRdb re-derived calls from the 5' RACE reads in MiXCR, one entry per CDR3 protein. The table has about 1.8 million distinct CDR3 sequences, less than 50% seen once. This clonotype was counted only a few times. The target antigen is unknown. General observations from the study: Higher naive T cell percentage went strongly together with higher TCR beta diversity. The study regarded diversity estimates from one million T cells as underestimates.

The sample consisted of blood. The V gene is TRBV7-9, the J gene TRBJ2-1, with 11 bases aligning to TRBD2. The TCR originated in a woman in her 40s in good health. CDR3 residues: CASSFSGGVRNEQFF. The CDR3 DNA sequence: TGTGCCAGCAGCTTTAGCGGGGGGGTTAGAAATGAGCAGTTCTTC. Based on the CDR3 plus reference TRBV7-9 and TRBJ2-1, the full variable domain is DTGVSQNPRHKITKRGQNVTFRCDPISEHNRLYWYRQTLGQGPEFLTYFQNEAQLEKSRLLSDRFSAERPKGSFSTLEIQRTEQGDSAMYLCASSFSGGVRNEQFFGPGTRLTVL.